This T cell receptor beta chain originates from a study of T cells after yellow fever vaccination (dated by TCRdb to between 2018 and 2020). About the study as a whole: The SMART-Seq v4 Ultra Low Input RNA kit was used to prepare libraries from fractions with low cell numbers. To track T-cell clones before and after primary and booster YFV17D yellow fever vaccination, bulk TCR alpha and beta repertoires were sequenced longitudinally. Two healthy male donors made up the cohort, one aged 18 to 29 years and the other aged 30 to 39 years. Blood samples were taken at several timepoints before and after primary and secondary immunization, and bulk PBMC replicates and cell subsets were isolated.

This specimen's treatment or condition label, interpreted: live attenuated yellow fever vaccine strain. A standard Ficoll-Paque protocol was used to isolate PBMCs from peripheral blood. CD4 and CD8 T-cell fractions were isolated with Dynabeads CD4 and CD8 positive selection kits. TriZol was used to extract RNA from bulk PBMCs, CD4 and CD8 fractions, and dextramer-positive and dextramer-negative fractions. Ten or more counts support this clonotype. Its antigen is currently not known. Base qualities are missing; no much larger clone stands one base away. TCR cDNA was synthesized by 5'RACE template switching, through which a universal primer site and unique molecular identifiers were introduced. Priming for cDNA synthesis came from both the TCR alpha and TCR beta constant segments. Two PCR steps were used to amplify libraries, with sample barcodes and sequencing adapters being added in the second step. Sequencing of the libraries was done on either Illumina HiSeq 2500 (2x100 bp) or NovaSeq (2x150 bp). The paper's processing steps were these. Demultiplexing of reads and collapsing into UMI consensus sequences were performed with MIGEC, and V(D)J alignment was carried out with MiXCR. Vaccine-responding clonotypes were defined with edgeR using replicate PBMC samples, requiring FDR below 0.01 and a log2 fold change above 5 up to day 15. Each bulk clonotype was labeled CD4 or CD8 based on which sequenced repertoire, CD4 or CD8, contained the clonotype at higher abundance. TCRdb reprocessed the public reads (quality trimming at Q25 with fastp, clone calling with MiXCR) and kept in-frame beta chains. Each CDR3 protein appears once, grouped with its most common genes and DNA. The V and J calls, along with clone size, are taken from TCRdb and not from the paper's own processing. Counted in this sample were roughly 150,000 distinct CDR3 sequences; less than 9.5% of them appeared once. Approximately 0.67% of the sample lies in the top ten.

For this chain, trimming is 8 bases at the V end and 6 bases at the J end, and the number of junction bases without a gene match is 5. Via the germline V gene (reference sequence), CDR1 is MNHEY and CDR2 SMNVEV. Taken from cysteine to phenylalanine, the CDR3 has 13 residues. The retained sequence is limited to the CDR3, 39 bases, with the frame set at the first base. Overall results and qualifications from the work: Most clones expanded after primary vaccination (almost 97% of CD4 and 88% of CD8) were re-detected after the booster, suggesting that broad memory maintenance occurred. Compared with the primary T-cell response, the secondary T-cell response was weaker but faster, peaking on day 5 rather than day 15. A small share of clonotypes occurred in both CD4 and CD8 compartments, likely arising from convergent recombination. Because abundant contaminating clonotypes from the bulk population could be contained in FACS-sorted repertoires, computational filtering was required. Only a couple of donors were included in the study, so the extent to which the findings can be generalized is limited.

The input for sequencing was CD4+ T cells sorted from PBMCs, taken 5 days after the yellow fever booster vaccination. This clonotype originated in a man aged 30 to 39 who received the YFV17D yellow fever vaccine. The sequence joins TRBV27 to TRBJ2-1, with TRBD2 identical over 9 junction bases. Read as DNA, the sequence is TGTGCCAGCGGGCGGGAGGGAGGCAATGAGCAGTTCTTC. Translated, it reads CASGREGGNEQFF.